Below, 19 T cell receptor beta chains from the same sample are listed, as sequenced in a study of T cell clonality in common variable immunodeficiency. No antigen has been identified for these receptors. Whole-study results and caveats: Fewer deletions and N-nucleotide insertions were reportedly seen in common variable immunodeficiency TCR beta sequences.

Sequenced by immunoSEQ multiplex PCR; TCRdb stores in-frame clones only, minus some. The data show some 28,000 clones, with none appearing a single time. Input material: peripheral blood mononuclear cells. The receptors were gathered from a human donor with common variable immunodeficiency.

At least ten counts were recorded for this clone. CDR3 DNA, as far as it was read: TGTGCCAGTAGTATCGGGGAGAACACTGAA. It codes for CASSIGENTE. The full CDR3 reads CASSIGENTEAFF. This chain uses TRBV19 with TRBJ1-1; D ambiguous. The missing CDR3 end, 3 residues past where the read stops, is filled in from the germline J gene. V lost 3 bases, J lost 1 base, and 6 bases lay in between. The CDR3 covers 13 residues. The germline gives CDR1 LNHDA, CDR2 SQIVND (reference sequence).

Points on this clone: The read comes to an end 3 residues before the CDR3 does, leaving the germline J gene to fill in the end. The rearrangement links TRBV7-2 to TRBJ2-5, with 7 bases matching TRBD1. The junction had 11 bases not matched to a gene; V was cut back by 5 bases and J by 5 bases. CDR1 SGHTA and CDR2 FQGNSA come from the germline V gene. This CDR3 comprises 15 residues. The covered CDR3 bases are TGTGCCAGCAGCAGCCGGGACAGATCCGGGGAGACC. This sequence encodes CASSSRDRSGET. The full CDR3 protein is CASSSRDRSGETQYF. Complete variable domain (other parts from reference TRBV7-2 and TRBJ2-5): GAGVSQSPSNKVTEKGKDVELRCDPISGHTALYWYRQSLGQGLEFLIYFQGNSAPDKSGLPSDRFSAERTGGSVSTLTIQRTQQEDSAVYLCASSSRDRSGETQYFGPGTRLLVL.

Of note for this clone: The CDR3 extends 3 residues past the end of the read, so its final part is completed from the germline J gene. The V and J genes are TRBV19 and TRBJ1-2, with TRBD1 as a possible D gene (5 bases). V lost 3 bases and J 7 bases, leaving 9 bases between the germline ends. The CDR3 has 12 amino acids. Germline V CDR1 and CDR2: LNHDA, SQIVND (reference sequence). Incomplete CDR3 DNA: TGTGCCAGTAGTATCAGGGCAGGTGGC. Translating it yields CASSIRAGG. In full, the CDR3 reads CASSIRAGGYTF.

The CDR3 protein is CASSLNRGLNYGYTF. The DNA read from the CDR3 is TGTGCCAGTAGCCTTAACAGGGGGCTTAACTATGGC. The rearrangement links TRBV19 to TRBJ1-2; 9 nucleotides agree with TRBD1. From the germline J gene comes the end of the CDR3, since the read stops 3 residues before it. Germline V lookup: CDR1 LNHDA, CDR2 SQIVND (reference sequence). CDR3 length equals 15 residues. V lost 6 bases and J lost 1; bases outside the gene matches: 6.

Notes on this clone: Coverage ceases 3 residues before the CDR3 finishes, and the germline J gene fills in the end. This chain links TRBV6-2 or TRBV6-3 with TRBJ1-1; a possible D gene is TRBD1 (6 bases). Trimming cost V 4 bases and J 6 bases, with 21 bases left between them. The CDR3 has 16 amino acids. Germline V CDR1 and CDR2: MNHEY, SVGEGT. The sequenced part of the CDR3 DNA is TGTGCCAGCAGTTCCCCCCTACAAGTAAAGGGGGCTGAA. It is translated as CASSSPLQVKGAE. The entire CDR3 sequence reads CASSSPLQVKGAEAFF.

A note on this clone: The read halts 3 residues ahead of the CDR3 end, with the missing end drawn from the germline J gene. The chain combines TRBV19 with TRBJ1-2; 10 bases fit TRBD1. This CDR3 comprises 17 residues. Germline V gives CDR1 LNHDA, CDR2 SQIVND (reference sequence). The CDR3 bases that were read are TGTGCCAGTAGTTCCGGGGACAGGGGTATCTCCGGGCGGGGC. It yields the protein CASSSGDRGISGRG. The entire CDR3 is CASSSGDRGISGRGYTF.

This clone was observed a few times. The read ends 3 residues shy of where the CDR3 ends; the end is completed using the germline J gene. This chain links TRBV6-2 or TRBV6-3 with TRBJ2-1, with 7 bases that match TRBD2. The V gene's germline CDR1 is MNHEY and CDR2 SVGEGT. With 6 bases clipped from V and 7 bases from J, the junction kept 3 bases outside the gene matches. This CDR3 comprises 12 residues. The part of the CDR3 DNA that was read is TGTGCCAGCAGGGGAGCGGGGAATGAG. Amino acid sequence: CASRGAGNE. The complete CDR3 protein is CASRGAGNEQFF.

A note on this clone: Sequencing ends 3 residues short of the CDR3 end; the germline J gene provides the rest. The chain couples TRBV20-1 to TRBJ2-5; D possibly corresponds to TRBD2 (5 bases). The CDR3 sequence is 14 residues long. CDR1 and CDR2 from the germline V gene are DFQATT and SNEGSKA (reference sequence). V lost 3 bases and J 1 base, leaving 12 bases between the germline ends. The CDR3 sequence: CSASYTGSQETQYF. The covered CDR3 bases are TGCAGTGCTAGTTATACGGGGAGCCAAGAGACC.

Of note for this clone: The read ends 3 residues before the CDR3 terminus; that terminus is restored from the germline J gene. The V gene is TRBV7-9, the J gene TRBJ1-1; 8 bases map to TRBD1. This CDR3 contains 15 residues. V trimming: 0 bases; J trimming: 1 base; junction bases outside the gene matches: 1. In germline, CDR1 is SEHNR, CDR2 FQNEAQ (reference sequence). Partial CDR3 DNA: TGTGCCAGCAGCTTAGCCGGGACAGGGAACACTGAA. Translating gives CASSLAGTGNTE. The full CDR3 sequence reads CASSLAGTGNTEAFF.

Notes on this clone: The sample holds other DNA sequences that translate to the same CDR3. The CDR3 loop is CASSEGAGGEPQHF. The CDR3 DNA, read in part, is TGTGCCAGCAGTGAAGGGGCAGGAGGGGAGCCC. This chain connects TRBV6-1 to TRBJ1-5; TRBD1 might be the D (5 bases). The read gets to within 3 residues of the CDR3 end, and the germline J gene fills in the rest. Germline values: CDR1 MNHNS, CDR2 SASEGT. V lost 1 base to trimming and J lost 8 bases, with 12 bases between them. The length of the CDR3 is 14 residues.

As for this clone: From the germline J gene comes the end of the CDR3, since the read stops 3 residues before it. J is TRBJ2-1 and V is TRBV5-1; 8 bases line up with TRBD2. The V and J ends lost 4 bases and 5 bases, in that order; junction bases with no gene match: 14. Per the germline V gene, CDR1 is SGHRS and CDR2 is YFSETQ. The CDR3 runs 17 residues. The CDR3 is CASSPSPLAGGDNEQFF. CDR3 DNA (partial): TGCGCCAGCAGCCCCTCCCCGCTAGCGGGTGGGGACAATGAG.

This clone occurred many times. Read sequence stops 3 residues before the CDR3 end, and the germline J gene provides the missing end. This chain links TRBV18 with TRBJ2-3; TRBD2 aligns across 12 bases. The CDR3 runs to 14 residues. V lost 6 bases, J lost 7 bases, and 5 bases stayed unmatched. Germline CDR1 is KGHSH and CDR2 is LQKENI. The CDR3 protein is CASSRTSGTNTQYF. The covered CDR3 bases are TGTGCCAGCTCTAGGACTAGCGGGACAAATACG.

This clone was seen at least ten times. Coverage ceases 3 residues before the CDR3 finishes, and the germline J gene fills in the end. The J gene is TRBJ1-2, the V gene TRBV7-9; D remains ambiguous. CDR3 length: 14 residues. Germline CDR1 SEHNR, CDR2 FQNEAQ (reference sequence). The V end was cut by 4 bases, the J end by 3 bases, with 12 bases between. The CDR3 bases that were read are TGTGCCAGCAGCTCGACTCGGCAAGACTATGGC. It is translated as CASSSTRQDYG. The full-length CDR3 reads as CASSSTRQDYGYTF.

This clone was counted many times. The read halts 3 residues ahead of the CDR3 end, with the missing end drawn from the germline J gene. This chain connects TRBV7-3 to TRBJ2-6, with D maybe TRBD2 (5 bases). Trimming cost V 5 bases and J 4 bases, with 15 bases left between them. Germline loops: CDR1 SGHTA, CDR2 FQGTGA. This CDR3 is built from 16 residues. The DNA read from the CDR3 is TGTGCCAGCAGCCCCGTACGGGGTGGCGGGGCCAACGTC. Translating it yields CASSPVRGGGANV. The entire CDR3 reads CASSPVRGGGANVLTF.

At least ten counts were recorded for this clone. The read falls 3 residues short of the CDR3 end, and the missing part is taken from the germline J gene. This same CDR3 is encoded by further DNA sequences in the sample. The V call is TRBV5-1, the J call TRBJ2-1; 8 nucleotides match TRBD2. The J segment lost 4 bases and the V segment lost 0 bases, leaving 3 bases of the junction unmatched. Looked up from germline, CDR1 is SGHRS and CDR2 is YFSETQ. The CDR3 has 15 amino acids. CDR3 in amino acids: CASSLERGSYNEQFF. The part of the CDR3 DNA that was read is TGCGCCAGCAGCTTGGAGCGGGGGAGTTACAATGAG.

This clone has a handful of counts. CDR3 DNA (partial): TGTGCCAGCAGTAGGTCCCAACCAGCTGAA. Translated, it gives CASSRSQPAE. The entire CDR3 is CASSRSQPAEAFF. This sequence joins TRBV6-2 or TRBV6-3 and TRBJ1-1; no definite D call. The read halts 3 residues ahead of the CDR3 end, with the missing end drawn from the germline J gene. Trimming stripped 5 bases from V and 6 bases from J, with 13 bases between. CDR1 MNHEY and CDR2 SVGEGT come from the germline V gene. The CDR3 length is 13 residues.

This clone was recorded many times. Read sequence stops 3 residues before the CDR3 end, and the germline J gene provides the missing end. The gene calls are TRBV29-1 and TRBJ2-1, with D uncertain. The CDR3 sequence is 12 residues long. CDR1 and CDR2 (germline): SQVTM, ANQGSEA. V was cut by 8 bases and J by 0 bases, with 8 bases left in between. The sequenced part of the CDR3 DNA is TGCAGCACGGCAGGCTCCTACAATGAG. This codes for CSTAGSYNE. The whole CDR3 protein reads CSTAGSYNEQFF.

This clone was seen more than once but under ten times. The read gets to within 3 residues of the CDR3 end, and the germline J gene fills in the rest. The rearrangement links TRBV18 to TRBJ2-3, with 10 bases matching TRBD2. Germline V gives CDR1 KGHSH, CDR2 LQKENI. CDR3 length: 14 amino acids. The J segment lost 6 bases and the V segment lost 5 bases, leaving 5 bases of the junction unmatched. Here the CDR3 reads CASSSGLAIDTQYF. Incomplete CDR3 DNA: TGTGCCAGCTCATCGGGACTAGCGATCGATACG. Full variable domain (rest looked up from reference TRBV18 and TRBJ2-3): NAGVMQNPRHLVRRRGQEARLRCSPMKGHSHVYWYRQLPEEGLKFMVYLQKENIIDESGMPKERFSAEFPKEGPSILRIQQVVRGDSAAYFCASSSGLAIDTQYFGPGTRLTVL.

This clone came up many times. The CDR3 end lies 3 residues beyond the end of the read and is filled in from the germline J gene. The chain joins TRBV6-2 or TRBV6-3 to TRBJ1-5; 7 bases agree with TRBD1. The length of the CDR3 is 15 residues. Germline CDR1 MNHEY, CDR2 SVGEGT. The J segment lost 2 bases and the V segment lost 6 bases, leaving 7 bases of the junction unmatched. CDR3 amino acids: CASSPTGEGNQPQHF. The sequenced part of the CDR3 DNA is TGTGCCAGCAGCCCCACAGGGGAGGGCAATCAGCCC.